One sample yielded the 29 T cell receptor beta chains listed below, sequenced in a study of shared T cell receptors in the human thymus. Sequencing used immunoSEQ multiplex PCR; TCRdb keeps in-frame clones, though not all of them. The data show some 660,000 clones, with around 87% seen just once and more than 0.009% held by the top ten. This sample also belongs to another study, concerning human thymus T cells.

Sequenced: thymocytes. The receptors originated from a boy under three years old with a congenital heart defect.

The J gene is TRBJ2-4, the V gene TRBV15; possible D gene TRBD1, 7 bases. From germline, CDR1 is LNHNV and CDR2 YYDKDF (reference sequence). The CDR3 runs to 17 residues. V shed 3 bases and J shed 4 bases, with 19 bases lying between them. The CDR3 DNA follows: TGTGCCACCAGCAGGGGACGGACAGGAGGGGGGAAAAACATTCAGTACTTC. As protein: CATSRGRTGGGKNIQYF.

V and J are TRBV5-1 and TRBJ2-3, with 11 bases matching TRBD2. Germline V gives CDR1 SGHRS, CDR2 YFSETQ. J gave up 5 bases and V 0 bases, and 5 bases lay outside the gene matches. There are 16 residues in the CDR3. The CDR3 DNA reads as TGCGCCAGCAGCTTGGGAAGGCTAGCGGGAGGAGATACGCAGTATTTT. Amino acids: CASSLGRLAGGDTQYF.

The rearrangement joins TRBV2 to TRBJ1-3; the D is unclear. The CDR3 contains 12 residues. V lost 6 bases and J 8 bases, leaving 11 bases between the germline ends. The V gene's germline CDR1 is SNHLY and CDR2 FYNNEI. The CDR3 DNA reads as TGTGCCAGCAGGGAGGGTGGGTACACCATATATTTT. This sequence encodes CASREGGYTIYF.

The chain carries TRBV7-6 and TRBJ2-5; D not resolved. In germline, CDR1 is SGHVS, CDR2 FNYEAQ. CDR3 length equals 14 residues. The V end lost 1 base, the J end lost 2 bases, and 8 bases lay between the germline ends. The CDR3 nucleotides are TGTGCCAGCAGCTTAGGAGAGATTCAAGAGACCCAGTACTTC. Translated: CASSLGEIQETQYF.

This clone was detected only once. The genes are TRBV28 and TRBJ2-1, with D perhaps matching TRBD1 (5 bases). V was shortened by 7 bases and J by 5 bases, with 18 bases between the two germline ends. Germline-derived CDR1 and CDR2 are MDHEN and SYDVKM. The CDR3 runs 15 residues. CDR3 sequence: CASTQGSGPDNEQFF. The CDR3 coding sequence is TGTGCCAGCACCCAGGGATCCGGACCCGACAATGAGCAGTTCTTC.

This rearrangement joins TRBV11-2 to TRBJ1-1; D call uncertain. The CDR3 consists of 15 residues. V was cut by 4 bases and J by 3 bases, with 15 bases left in between. CDR1 is SGHAT and CDR2 is FQNNGV in the germline V gene. CDR3 in amino acids: CASSSWRVVDTEAFF. For the CDR3, the DNA is TGTGCCAGCAGCTCCTGGAGGGTGGTGGACACTGAAGCTTTCTTT.

The J gene is TRBJ2-7, the V gene TRBV5-5; possible D gene TRBD2, 6 bases. Germline V gives CDR1 SGHKS, CDR2 YYEKEE (reference sequence). CDR3 length equals 19 residues. Trimming stripped 0 bases from V and 4 bases from J, with 26 bases between. The DNA of the CDR3 is TGTGCCAGCAGCTTGGGTCCCATAGCGGAACCCCCCATCATTTACGAGCAGTACTTC. As protein: CASSLGPIAEPPIIYEQYF.

The CDR3 sequence is CASSPHSEENEQYF. CDR3 sequence (DNA): TGTGCCAGCAGCCCCCATAGCGAGGAGAACGAGCAGTACTTC. The chain carries TRBV14 and TRBJ2-7; weak D call: TRBD2 (5 bases). V was cut by 4 bases and J by 5 bases, with 15 bases left in between. The CDR3 runs 14 residues. Germline loops: CDR1 SGHDN, CDR2 FVKESK.

This chain joins TRBV15 and TRBJ2-5; D is possibly TRBD2 (6 bases). The germline gives CDR1 LNHNV, CDR2 YYDKDF (reference sequence). Between the trimmed V and J ends, which lost 5 bases and 5 bases, there was a span of 15 bases. The CDR3 covers 14 residues. CDR3 residues: CATSPGGVTETQYF. CDR3 DNA: TGTGCCACCAGCCCAGGCGGGGTAACGGAGACCCAGTACTTC.

V gene TRBV11-3 combines with J gene TRBJ2-3; weak D call: TRBD1 (5 bases). Between the trimmed V and J ends, which lost 5 bases and 3 bases, there was a span of 9 bases. The CDR3 consists of 13 residues. CDR1 is SGHNT and CDR2 is YENEEA in the germline V gene. The CDR3 loop is CASSPQGTDTQYF. The DNA for the CDR3 is TGTGCCAGCAGCCCGCAGGGAACAGATACGCAGTATTTT.

This clone has only one observation. The J gene is TRBJ1-5, the V gene TRBV27, with 8 bases lining up with TRBD1. Germline V gene sequence: CDR1 MNHEY, CDR2 SMNVEV (reference sequence). The CDR3 is 12 residues long. The ends lost 6 bases at V and 7 bases at J; junction bases unmatched: 2. The CDR3 reads CASSRQGQPQHF. The CDR3 coding sequence is TGTGCCAGCAGCCGACAGGGGCAGCCCCAGCATTTT.

The chain couples TRBV7-2 to TRBJ1-4; D is undetermined. Germline CDR1 SGHTA, CDR2 FQGNSA. The V gene lost 5 bases and the J gene lost 8 bases, with 9 bases spanning the gap. This CDR3 is built from 12 residues. In nucleotides, the CDR3 is TGTGCCAGCAGCGGGGAGGGAGAAAAACTGTTTTTT. Its protein is CASSGEGEKLFF.

This clone is a singleton in its sample. The chain uses TRBV5-1 and TRBJ2-1, with 7 positions matching TRBD1. This CDR3 has 13 residues. The V and J ends lost 7 bases and 5 bases, in that order; junction bases with no gene match: 6. Germline CDR1 is SGHRS and CDR2 is YFSETQ. The CDR3 spells CASGTEGHNEQFF. As DNA, the CDR3 is TGCGCCAGCGGGACAGAGGGACACAATGAGCAGTTCTTC.

This clone was seen once. DNA for the CDR3: TGTGCCAGGCCAAGGACGGGAGATAGCAATCAGCCCCAGCATTTT. This codes for CARPRTGDSNQPQHF. The V gene is TRBV19, the J gene TRBJ1-5; D is ambiguous. The CDR3 has 15 residues. V was clipped by 9 bases and J by 0 bases, with 15 bases between them. Germline lookup yields CDR1 LNHDA and CDR2 SQIVND (reference sequence).

In this sample, this clone turned up a few times. The chain links TRBV19 to TRBJ2-3; D possibly corresponds to TRBD1 (6 bases). V lost 6 bases and J lost 2, with 15 bases in between. The CDR3 consists of 15 residues. Germline CDR1 and CDR2: LNHDA and SQIVND (reference sequence). CDR3: CASSPRQDSTDTQYF. DNA for the CDR3: TGTGCCAGTAGCCCCAGACAGGACTCCACAGATACGCAGTATTTT.

This clone was detected only once. Written as DNA, the CDR3 is TGTGCCAGCAGTTTTAAAAGGGAGAAGACCAAAAACATTCAGTACTTC. This codes for CASSFKREKTKNIQYF. The gene calls are TRBV28 and TRBJ2-4; D is perhaps TRBD2 (5 bases). CDR3 length: 16 residues. CDR1 is MDHEN, CDR2 SYDVKM, per germline. V was clipped by 3 bases and J by 2 bases, with 14 bases between them. Full variable domain (outside the CDR3, taken from reference TRBV28 and TRBJ2-4): DVKVTQSSRYLVKRTGEKVFLECVQDMDHENMFWYRQDPGLGLRLIYFSYDVKMKEKGDIPEGYSVSREKKERFSLILESASTNQTSMYLCASSFKREKTKNIQYFGAGTRLSVL.

The V and J genes are TRBV28 and TRBJ2-1, with 8 bases identical to TRBD2. The CDR3 is made up of 16 amino acids. The J segment lost 8 bases and the V segment lost 6 bases, leaving 15 bases of the junction unmatched. Germline CDR1 MDHEN, CDR2 SYDVKM. The CDR3 here is CASSEISGTSLHEQFF. Here the CDR3 DNA reads TGTGCCAGCAGCGAGATCTCCGGGACTAGTCTACATGAGCAGTTCTTC. Based on the CDR3 plus reference TRBV28 and TRBJ2-1, the full variable domain is DVKVTQSSRYLVKRTGEKVFLECVQDMDHENMFWYRQDPGLGLRLIYFSYDVKMKEKGDIPEGYSVSREKKERFSLILESASTNQTSMYLCASSEISGTSLHEQFFGPGTRLTVL.

The chain carries TRBV28 and TRBJ2-1; 10 bases agree with TRBD1. The CDR3 totals 16 residues. Germline V gives CDR1 MDHEN, CDR2 SYDVKM. The J segment lost 8 bases and the V segment lost 4 bases, leaving 11 bases of the junction unmatched. CDR3 sequence: CASSWASRQGAYEQFF. In DNA, the CDR3 is TGTGCCAGCAGTTGGGCATCGCGACAGGGGGCTTATGAGCAGTTCTTC.

The chain uses TRBV6-1 and TRBJ1-5; the D is unclear. CDR1 is MNHNS and CDR2 is SASEGT in the germline V gene. The CDR3 loop spans 14 amino acids. Trimming took off 1 base at V and 5 bases at J, with 9 bases between the two ends. The CDR3 DNA follows: TGTGCCAGCAGTGAAGATCTAGGCGATCAGCCCCAGCATTTT. It translates to CASSEDLGDQPQHF.

This chain uses TRBV2 with TRBJ2-7; 9 bases fit TRBD1. With 4 bases clipped from V and 2 bases from J, the junction kept 0 bases outside the gene matches. Germline CDR1 SNHLY, CDR2 FYNNEI. The length of the CDR3 is 13 residues. CDR3 residues: CASSGDRAYEQYF. The DNA of the CDR3 is TGTGCCAGCAGTGGGGACAGGGCCTACGAGCAGTACTTC.

The chain employs TRBV2 and TRBJ2-5; D ambiguous. This CDR3 has 14 amino acids. Trimming removed 5 bases from V and 4 bases from J, with 14 bases in between. CDR1 and CDR2 from the germline V gene are SNHLY and FYNNEI. CDR3: CASSRSGPPETQYF. The CDR3 nucleotides are TGTGCCAGCAGTCGTTCAGGCCCCCCAGAGACCCAGTACTTC. The variable domain in full, with the rest retrieved from reference TRBV2 and TRBJ2-5, is EPEVTQTPSHQVTQMGQEVILRCVPISNHLYFYWYRQILGQKVEFLVSFYNNEISEKSEIFDDQFSVERPDGSNFTLKIRSTKLEDSAMYFCASSRSGPPETQYFGPGTRLLVL.

This clone was counted a few times. The chain couples TRBV12-5 to TRBJ1-2; TRBD1 aligns across 7 bases. CDR1 is LGHNT and CDR2 is FRNRAP in the germline V gene. The CDR3 contains 14 residues. V lost 4 bases, J lost 4 bases, and 6 bases stayed unmatched. The chain's CDR3 is CASGWGDSLYGYTF. The CDR3 DNA follows: TGTGCTAGTGGTTGGGGGGACAGCCTCTATGGCTACACCTTC.

This clone was seen once. The chain employs TRBV30 and TRBJ2-5, with TRBD2 matching over 13 bases. CDR1 is GTSNPN and CDR2 is SVGIG in the germline V gene (reference sequence). The junction had 9 bases not matched to a gene; V was cut back by 0 bases and J by 2 bases. The CDR3 spans 18 residues. The CDR3: CAWSVSPPGLAGQETQYF. CDR3 nucleotide sequence: TGTGCCTGGAGTGTATCTCCGCCGGGACTAGCGGGGCAAGAGACCCAGTACTTC.

V usage is TRBV5-6 and J usage is TRBJ2-1; D is perhaps TRBD2 (6 bases). This CDR3 contains 15 residues. CDR1 is SGHDT, CDR2 YYEEEE, per germline. V was trimmed by 2 bases and J by 6 bases, leaving 15 bases between them. DNA of the CDR3: TGTGCCAGCAGCTTCTCGGGAGCTGGTAGCAATGAGCAGTTCTTC. Translating gives CASSFSGAGSNEQFF.

The rearrangement links TRBV5-6 to TRBJ2-7, with 9 bases matching TRBD1. The germline V gene encodes CDR1 SGHDT and CDR2 YYEEEE. The CDR3 length is 16 residues. Trimming took 2 bases from V and 1 from J; bases not matched to a gene: 7. In DNA, the CDR3 is TGTGCCAGCAGCTTTATCCCCGGGACAGGGTCCTACGAGCAGTACTTC. Translated: CASSFIPGTGSYEQYF.

The rearrangement joins TRBV4-3 to TRBJ2-1; TRBD2 matches 11 bases. This CDR3 spans 17 amino acids. Trimming removed 2 bases from V and 2 bases from J; junction bases left unmatched: 5. The germline CDR1 and CDR2 sequences are LGHNA and YSLEER. The DNA for the CDR3 is TGCGCCAGCAGCCAAAGTCTAGCGGGAGGCCCCTACAATGAGCAGTTCTTC. Encoded protein: CASSQSLAGGPYNEQFF.

V usage is TRBV21-1 and J usage is TRBJ2-7; TRBD1 was called by the table and not checked on the DNA. TRBV21-1 is annotated as a pseudogene. CDR3 length equals 14 residues. The DNA for the CDR3 is TGTGCCAGCAGCAAAGTGGGCAGGGGATACGAGCAGTACTTC. Encoded protein: CASSKVGRGYEQYF.

This chain links TRBV29-1 with TRBJ1-4, with D unresolved. CDR3 length: 13 residues. CDR1 is SQVTM and CDR2 is ANQGSEA in the germline V gene. V lost 7 bases and J 6 bases, leaving 15 bases between the germline ends. CDR3 sequence reads: CSATLAGHEKLFF. The CDR3 coding sequence is TGCAGCGCCACCTTAGCGGGCCATGAAAAACTGTTTTTT.

This chain uses TRBV29-1 with TRBJ2-3; weak D call: TRBD2 (6 bases). Trimming cost V 3 bases and J 3 bases, with 7 bases left between them. From germline, CDR1 is SQVTM and CDR2 ANQGSEA. This CDR3 is 12 amino acids long. The CDR3 loop reads CSVDAGTDTQYF. The CDR3 DNA reads as TGCAGCGTTGATGCGGGGACAGATACGCAGTATTTT.